Detailed here is one T cell receptor beta chain. The target antigen is unknown. Primers used in a second PCR of about 6 to 12 cycles were a sample-barcoded 5' primer and a J-beta primer mix. From each sample, at least 2.5 million paired-end reads containing CDR3 were obtained. From the 5' RACE reads, TCRdb called clonotypes with MiXCR, one entry per CDR3 protein. The sample holds over 450,000 distinct CDR3 sequences, under 30% seen once. This entry comes from a study of blood T cells in healthy people across ages. General study points: More naive CD4+ cells and higher diversity were found in long-lived than in aged donors.

Ten milliliters of peripheral blood were drawn from each donor. The same data also went into a second study, on T cells of mothers and their children. Turning to that study: It was related mother-child pairs that showed slightly higher overlap than unrelated pairs, without reaching significance.

The sequenced material came from blood. The TCR sequence derives from a boy younger than 18 in good health.

The chain's CDR3 is CASSQDGGVYNEQFF. CDR3 bases: TGCGCCAGCAGCCAAGACGGGGGCGTCTACAATGAGCAGTTCTTC. V usage is TRBV4-3 and J usage is TRBJ2-1; perhaps D is TRBD1 or TRBD2 (6 bases each). From germline, CDR1 is LGHNA and CDR2 YSLEER. The CDR3 spans 15 residues. V gave up 0 bases and J gave up 3 bases, with 9 bases separating them.